Listed here are 26 T cell receptor beta chains from one sample, sequenced in a study of cytomegalovirus exposure and HLA in healthy donors. Clones were read by immunoSEQ multiplex PCR, and TCRdb kept only the in-frame ones, dropping some. The sample carries a few hundred thousand clones, roughly 84% recorded once. The specimen sequenced was PBMCs. The source is a man aged 18 to 29 in good health and CMV-seropositive.

V is TRBV9 and J is TRBJ1-2; no clear D gene. This CDR3 region has 13 residues. Germline values: CDR1 SGDLS, CDR2 YYNGEE. V gave up 1 base and J gave up 8 bases, with 12 bases separating them. The CDR3 here is CASSVLESSGYTF. The CDR3 DNA reads as TGTGCCAGCAGCGTACTCGAGTCGAGCGGCTACACCTTC.

The rearrangement uses TRBV4-2 and TRBJ2-2, with 8 bases aligning to TRBD2. The CDR3 is 16 residues long. V was clipped by 5 bases and J by 3 bases; unmatched bases: 8. The germline gives CDR1 LGHNA, CDR2 YNFKEQ. CDR3 nucleotide sequence: TGTGCCAGCAGCACCCAGGGACTAGACGACACCGGGGAGCTGTTTTTT. This sequence encodes CASSTQGLDDTGELFF.

The chain uses TRBV6-1 and TRBJ1-1; D remains unclear. Germline V gives CDR1 MNHNS, CDR2 SASEGT. This CDR3 spans 14 amino acids. V gave up 4 bases and J gave up 1 base, with 10 bases separating them. CDR3 in DNA: TGTGCCAGCAGTGCTTTAGAAGGGAACACTGAAGCTTTCTTT. Protein: CASSALEGNTEAFF.

V and J are TRBV19 and TRBJ1-3; D remains unclear. Per germline, CDR1 LNHDA and CDR2 SQIVND (reference sequence). V lost 6 bases and J 3 bases, leaving 12 bases between the germline ends. The CDR3 has 14 amino acids. The CDR3 protein is CASRSSRRGNTIYF. CDR3 DNA: TGTGCCAGTAGGTCCAGCAGGCGTGGAAACACCATATATTTT.

This clone appeared a few times. J is TRBJ2-7 and V is TRBV19; the match to TRBD2 covers 12 bases. J lost 2 bases, V lost 6 bases, and 11 bases had no gene match. This CDR3 spans 17 amino acids. In germline, CDR1 is LNHDA, CDR2 SQIVND (reference sequence). CDR3 nucleotides: TGTGCCAGTAGCTGGAAGGGGACTAGCGGGCAAACCTACGAGCAGTACTTC. As protein: CASSWKGTSGQTYEQYF.

This chain links TRBV5-1 with TRBJ2-1; possible D gene TRBD1, 5 bases. The ends were cut back, 0 bases at V and 10 bases at J, with 11 bases in the middle. CDR3 length equals 13 residues. Germline CDR1 is SGHRS and CDR2 is YFSETQ. The CDR3 DNA follows: TGCGCCAGCAGCTTGGTTCAGGGTGGGGAGCAGTTCTTC. Translating gives CASSLVQGGEQFF.

The chain uses TRBV18 and TRBJ1-2; D is possibly TRBD1 (6 bases). The CDR3 extends over 15 amino acids. V lost 2 bases and J lost 3, with 13 bases in between. Germline V gene lookup returns CDR1 KGHSH and CDR2 LQKENI. The chain's CDR3 is CASSPLGARDYGYTF. DNA of the CDR3: TGTGCCAGCTCACCATTGGGGGCAAGAGACTATGGCTACACCTTC.

This clone was counted once. The J gene is TRBJ2-7, the V gene TRBV28, with 8 positions matching TRBD1. The germline CDR1 and CDR2 sequences are MDHEN and SYDVKM. Unmatched junction bases numbered 3, after V lost 4 bases and J lost 4 bases. This CDR3 has 13 amino acids. The CDR3 is CASSSRGPYEQYF. The CDR3 DNA reads TGTGCCAGCAGTTCCAGGGGGCCGTACGAGCAGTACTTC.

The chain joins TRBV28 to TRBJ2-1; D might be TRBD1 or TRBD2, each matching 6 bases. The CDR3 is 14 amino acids. Deletions cut 2 bases from V and 4 bases from J, with 9 bases between. The germline V gene encodes CDR1 MDHEN and CDR2 SYDVKM. The DNA for the CDR3 is TGTGCCAGCAGTTTACTAGGGGGGTACAATGAGCAGTTCTTC. This codes for CASSLLGGYNEQFF.

This rearrangement joins TRBV7-2 to TRBJ2-5, with 15 bases identical to TRBD2. This CDR3 contains 15 residues. The germline gives CDR1 SGHTA, CDR2 FQGNSA. V gave up 3 bases and J gave up 5 bases; unmatched junction bases: 1. The CDR3 DNA reads TGTGCCAGCAGCTTCGGACTAGCGGGAGGGGAGACCCAGTACTTC. Translation: CASSFGLAGGETQYF.

The chain employs TRBV7-8 and TRBJ1-2, with TRBD1 identical over 7 bases. V trimming: 5 bases; J trimming: 2 bases; junction bases outside the gene matches: 8. Per the germline V gene, CDR1 is SGHVS and CDR2 is FQNEAQ. The CDR3 spans 15 residues. The chain's CDR3 is CASSVGTAVNYGYTF. The CDR3 bases are TGTGCCAGCAGCGTAGGGACAGCGGTAAACTATGGCTACACCTTC.

This sequence joins TRBV11-1 and TRBJ2-3; 12 bases map to TRBD2. The V segment lost 1 base and the J segment 3 bases; nucleotides outside the gene matches: 5. This CDR3 contains 17 residues. Looked up from germline, CDR1 is SGHAT and CDR2 is FQDESV (reference sequence). CDR3 DNA: TGTGCCAGCAGCTTAGGACTAGCGGGAGCGGGAACAGATACGCAGTATTTT. This gives the protein CASSLGLAGAGTDTQYF.

This sequence joins TRBV5-1 and TRBJ2-1; the match to TRBD2 covers 7 bases. CDR1 and CDR2 from the germline V gene are SGHRS and YFSETQ. V was pared by 6 bases and J by 0 bases, with 6 bases of the junction left unmatched. This CDR3 region has 15 residues. Here the CDR3 reads CASTSAGSSYNEQFF. The CDR3 region has the DNA TGCGCCAGCACCTCAGCGGGAAGCTCCTACAATGAGCAGTTCTTC.

The genes are TRBV12-2 and TRBJ2-7; the D call TRBD2 from the table was never checked on the DNA. TRBV12-2 has pseudogene status. The CDR3 spans 15 residues. CDR3 sequence: CASRFPGTSVYEQYF. The CDR3 bases are TGTGCAAGTCGCTTCCCCGGGACTAGCGTCTACGAGCAGTACTTC.

CDR3 sequence (DNA): TGTGCCAGCAGTTTATCGCCCCGGGACTATAATTACGAGCAGTACTTC. Translation: CASSLSPRDYNYEQYF. The gene calls are TRBV27 and TRBJ2-7; 7 nucleotides align to TRBD2. J lost 4 bases, V lost 0 bases, and 9 bases had no gene match. This CDR3 is 16 amino acids long. The V gene's germline CDR1 is MNHEY and CDR2 SMNVEV (reference sequence).

This sequence joins TRBV6-5 and TRBJ1-4; no clear D gene. Trimming cost V 0 bases and J 7 bases, with 12 bases left between them. The CDR3 is made up of 15 amino acids. The germline gives CDR1 MNHEY, CDR2 SVGAGI. CDR3: CASSYSGIESEKLFF. The CDR3 bases are TGTGCCAGCAGTTACTCAGGGATTGAGAGTGAAAAACTGTTTTTT.

V gene TRBV2 combines with J gene TRBJ2-5; the match to TRBD1 covers 7 bases. V shed 8 bases and J 2 bases; nucleotides not matched to a gene: 8. The CDR3 totals 14 residues. Germline CDR1 is SNHLY and CDR2 is FYNNEI. The CDR3, as DNA: TGTGCCAGCGACACCCCGGGACAGCAAGAGACCCAGTACTTC. It translates to CASDTPGQQETQYF.

The chain recombines TRBV6-1 with TRBJ2-5; a possible D gene is TRBD2 (5 bases). V lost 6 bases to trimming and J lost 1 base, with 12 bases between them. There are 14 residues in the CDR3. Germline loops: CDR1 MNHNS, CDR2 SASEGT. The CDR3: CASRFYGVQETQYF. The CDR3, as DNA: TGTGCCAGCAGGTTTTACGGGGTCCAAGAGACCCAGTACTTC.

This sequence joins TRBV4-3 and TRBJ2-3, with 9 bases fitting TRBD2. CDR1 LGHNA and CDR2 YSLEER come from the germline V gene. V was pared by 4 bases and J by 6 bases, with 8 bases of the junction left unmatched. The CDR3 sequence is 15 residues long. The CDR3 reads CASSLGGSGRDTQYF. The DNA for the CDR3 is TGCGCCAGCAGCCTCGGGGGAAGCGGGAGGGATACGCAGTATTTT.

The chain employs TRBV6-5 and TRBJ1-2; 9 nucleotides line up with TRBD1. The CDR3 has 13 amino acids. CDR1 is MNHEY, CDR2 SVGAGI, per germline. J lost 8 bases, V lost 6 bases, and 7 bases had no gene match. The CDR3 DNA is TGTGCCAGCAGCTGGGACAGGGTGAGGGGCTACACCTTC. This codes for CASSWDRVRGYTF.

The CDR3 nucleotides read TGTGCCACCAGCAGAGGAAAACTCCAGGGGGAAGGTGGGGGCTACACCTTC. Protein product: CATSRGKLQGEGGGYTF. The chain recombines TRBV15 with TRBJ1-2, with 7 positions matching TRBD1. Trimming cost V 1 base and J 8 bases; bases outside gene matches: 16. The germline V gene encodes CDR1 LNHNV and CDR2 YYDKDF (reference sequence). This CDR3 spans 17 amino acids. Together with reference TRBV15 and TRBJ1-2, the CDR3 gives the full variable domain: DAMVIQNPRYQVTQFGKPVTLSCSQTLNHNVMYWYQQKSSQAPKLLFHYYDKDFNNEADTPDNFQSRRPNTSFCFLDIRSPGLGDTAMYLCATSRGKLQGEGGGYTFGSGTRLTVV.

This sequence joins TRBV4-3 and TRBJ2-2; D is perhaps TRBD2 (6 bases). Germline V gene sequence: CDR1 LGHNA, CDR2 YSLEER. The ends were cut back, 0 bases at V and 5 bases at J, with 16 bases in the middle. This CDR3 comprises 17 residues. The CDR3 DNA reads TGCGCCAGCAGCCAAGAAGAGGAGGGAGTCGTAACCGGGGAGCTGTTTTTT. Translated: CASSQEEEGVVTGELFF.

This clone was counted a single time. This chain links TRBV4-1 with TRBJ1-2; D is uncertain. The length of the CDR3 is 14 residues. Germline CDR1 reads MGHRA; CDR2 reads YSYEKL. The V gene lost 0 bases and the J gene lost 8 bases, with 13 bases spanning the gap. The CDR3 bases are TGCGCCAGCAGCCAAGATCGAACGGGAGGGGGCTACACCTTC. Its protein product is CASSQDRTGGGYTF.

The V gene is TRBV18, the J gene TRBJ2-2; 9 positions agree with TRBD2. CDR3 length: 14 amino acids. Germline trimming cut 8 bases from V and 5 bases from J; bases unmatched to any gene: 6. CDR1 KGHSH and CDR2 LQKENI come from the germline V gene. CDR3 loop: CASHSGSRTGELFF. The DNA of the CDR3 is TGTGCCAGCCATAGCGGGAGTAGAACCGGGGAGCTGTTTTTT.

This clone was counted a single time. This chain links TRBV29-1 with TRBJ1-4; D gene unclear. Looked up from germline, CDR1 is SQVTM and CDR2 is ANQGSEA. V lost 5 bases to trimming and J lost 0 bases, with 10 bases between them. This CDR3 contains 14 residues. The CDR3 protein is CSVKYDTTNEKLFF. CDR3 DNA: TGCAGCGTTAAATACGACACAACTAATGAAAAACTGTTTTTT.

This clone was seen more than once but under ten times. This chain uses TRBV11-3 with TRBJ2-1; D might be TRBD2 (6 bases). The CDR3 is 15 residues long. CDR1 is SGHNT, CDR2 YENEEA, per germline. Trimming pared 0 bases from V and 2 bases from J, leaving 8 bases between. CDR3 in amino acids: CASSLDRGTYNEQFF. CDR3 sequence (DNA): TGTGCCAGCAGCTTAGACCGCGGGACCTACAATGAGCAGTTCTTC.